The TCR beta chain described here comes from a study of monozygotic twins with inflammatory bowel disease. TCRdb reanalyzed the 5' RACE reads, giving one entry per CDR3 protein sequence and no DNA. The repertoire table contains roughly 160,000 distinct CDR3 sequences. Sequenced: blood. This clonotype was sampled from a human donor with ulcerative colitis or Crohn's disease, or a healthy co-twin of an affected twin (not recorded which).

This chain's CDR3 is CASSSGHSNQPQHF. The V gene is TRBV7-6, the J gene TRBJ1-5. The CDR3 sequence is 14 residues long. The germline V gene encodes CDR1 SGHVS and CDR2 FNYEAQ.